The 28 T cell receptor beta chains below all came from one sample that was sequenced in a study of blood T cell repertoires in COVID-19. The data were produced by immunoSEQ multiplex PCR, yet TCRdb's version contains in-frame clones alone and is incomplete. The table has around 320,000 clones, around 92% seen once; the top ten hold approximately 2.9%. Specimen: PBMCs or T cells enriched from blood (not recorded which). These receptors were taken from a woman aged 45-59 years who had been exposed to COVID-19.

V usage is TRBV2 and J usage is TRBJ2-2; D ambiguous. Germline CDR1 reads SNHLY; CDR2 reads FYNNEI. The ends were cut back, 5 bases at V and 2 bases at J, with 9 bases in the middle. CDR3 length equals 14 residues. Written as DNA, the CDR3 is TGTGCCAGCAGTTGGTCCGGTAACACCGGGGAGCTGTTTTTT. As protein: CASSWSGNTGELFF. Complete variable domain (other parts from reference TRBV2 and TRBJ2-2): EPEVTQTPSHQVTQMGQEVILRCVPISNHLYFYWYRQILGQKVEFLVSFYNNEISEKSEIFDDQFSVERPDGSNFTLKIRSTKLEDSAMYFCASSWSGNTGELFFGEGSRLTVL.

This sequence joins TRBV28 and TRBJ1-2; D remains ambiguous. The CDR3 covers 13 residues. Germline V gene sequence: CDR1 MDHEN, CDR2 SYDVKM. The V end lost 2 bases, the J end lost 2 bases, and 6 bases lay between the germline ends. CDR3 sequence: CASSLRENYGYTF. CDR3 sequence (DNA): TGTGCCAGCAGTTTACGGGAGAACTATGGCTACACCTTC.

The rearrangement uses TRBV7-9 and TRBJ2-7; possible D gene TRBD1, 5 bases. Germline V lookup: CDR1 SEHNR, CDR2 FQNEAQ (reference sequence). The V gene lost 2 bases and the J gene lost 3 bases, with 11 bases spanning the gap. This CDR3 is 14 amino acids long. The CDR3 reads CASSLSGNHYEQYF. The CDR3 DNA reads as TGTGCCAGCAGCTTATCAGGGAACCACTACGAGCAGTACTTC.

This chain uses TRBV5-5 with TRBJ2-3; 12 bases align to TRBD2. The germline V gene encodes CDR1 SGHKS and CDR2 YYEKEE (reference sequence). The CDR3 contains 16 residues. Trimming at V came to 1 base and at J to 2 bases, leaving 2 bases not matched to a gene. This CDR3 is CASSLRLAGATDTQYF. The CDR3, as DNA: TGTGCCAGCAGCTTGAGACTAGCGGGGGCCACAGATACGCAGTATTTT.

This clone appeared a few times. This chain links TRBV9 with TRBJ2-5; D is perhaps TRBD1 (6 bases). Germline lookup yields CDR1 SGDLS and CDR2 YYNGEE. This CDR3 comprises 15 residues. V lost 3 bases and J lost 5, with 17 bases in between. CDR3 DNA sequence: TGTGCCAGCAGCGGAACAGGGACCAAAGGGGAGACCCAGTACTTC. Amino acid sequence: CASSGTGTKGETQYF.

With regard to this clone: The sample carries other DNA sequences with the same CDR3. This chain connects TRBV3-1 (or the pseudogene TRBV3-2) to TRBJ2-7, with 9 positions matching TRBD1. The germline gives CDR1 LGHDT, CDR2 YNNKEL (reference sequence). V shed 3 bases, J shed 2 bases, and the junction held 2 bases outside the gene matches. CDR3 length: 14 amino acids. For the CDR3, the DNA is TGTGCCAGCAGCCAGGGACAGGGCCCCTACGAGCAGTACTTC. This gives the protein CASSQGQGPYEQYF.

J is TRBJ2-5 and V is TRBV2; D might be TRBD2 (7 bases). CDR1 SNHLY and CDR2 FYNNEI come from the germline V gene. The V end lost 5 bases, the J end lost 9 bases, and 22 bases lay between the germline ends. CDR3 length: 15 amino acids. The DNA for the CDR3 is TGTGCCAGCAGTCGACCGGGGGCCTTACGGGGGGCCCAGTACTTC. It translates to CASSRPGALRGAQYF.

The rearrangement links TRBV6-1 to TRBJ1-5, with TRBD1 as a possible D gene (6 bases). This CDR3 comprises 18 residues. Germline-derived CDR1 and CDR2 are MNHNS and SASEGT. The ends were cut back, 2 bases at V and 4 bases at J, with 21 bases in the middle. The CDR3 sequence is CASSEKGSRTVDNQPQHF. DNA of the CDR3: TGTGCCAGCAGTGAAAAGGGGTCTAGGACAGTTGATAATCAGCCCCAGCATTTT.

The chain recombines TRBV5-1 with TRBJ1-1, with D maybe TRBD1 (5 bases). Germline V gene sequence: CDR1 SGHRS, CDR2 YFSETQ. V shed 3 bases and J shed 3 bases, with 15 bases lying between them. The length of the CDR3 is 15 residues. The CDR3, as DNA: TGCGCCAGCAGCTGGAACCAGGGTATTGACACTGAAGCTTTCTTT. Residues: CASSWNQGIDTEAFF. The full variable domain, in which reference TRBV5-1 and TRBJ1-1 provide the parts outside the CDR3, is KAGVTQTPRYLIKTRGQQVTLSCSPISGHRSVSWYQQTPGQGLQFLFEYFSETQRNKGNFPGRFSGRQFSNSRSEMNVSTLELGDSALYLCASSWNQGIDTEAFFGQGTRLTVV.

The V and J genes are TRBV9 and TRBJ1-2; D is unresolved. V dropped 0 bases and J dropped 0 bases, with 12 bases sitting between them. Germline lookup yields CDR1 SGDLS and CDR2 YYNGEE. This CDR3 comprises 16 residues. The CDR3 region has the DNA TGTGCCAGCAGCGTAGGGTTGGGCGCTTCTAACTATGGCTACACCTTC. Translation gives CASSVGLGASNYGYTF.

This chain connects TRBV30 to TRBJ1-1; tentatively, D is TRBD1 (6 bases). The V gene's germline CDR1 is GTSNPN and CDR2 SVGIG (reference sequence). V was trimmed by 4 bases and J by 1 base, leaving 10 bases between them. The CDR3 extends over 13 amino acids. CDR3 in DNA: TGTGCCTGGACCAGGGGCCCGAACACTGAAGCTTTCTTT. It encodes CAWTRGPNTEAFF.

The rearrangement uses TRBV7-6 and TRBJ2-2; TRBD2 is a possible D gene (5 bases). The ends were cut back, 5 bases at V and 3 bases at J, with 16 bases in the middle. Per germline, CDR1 SGHVS and CDR2 FNYEAQ. The length of the CDR3 is 16 residues. This CDR3 is CASSPSAGLDTGELFF. For the CDR3, the DNA is TGTGCCAGCAGCCCCTCGGCGGGCTTGGACACCGGGGAGCTGTTTTTT. The full variable domain, with the rest looked up from reference TRBV7-6 and TRBJ2-2, is GAGVSQSPRYKVTKRGQDVALRCDPISGHVSLYWYRQALGQGPEFLTYFNYEAQQDKSGLPNDRFSAERPEGSISTLTIQRTEQRDSAMYRCASSPSAGLDTGELFFGEGSRLTVL.

This chain uses TRBV2 with TRBJ2-7; the match to TRBD2 covers 8 bases. This CDR3 comprises 14 residues. The V gene's germline CDR1 is SNHLY and CDR2 FYNNEI. Trimming at V came to 4 bases and at J to 5 bases, leaving 7 bases not matched to a gene. The CDR3 is CASSGSSGLDEQYF. In nucleotides, the CDR3 is TGTGCCAGCAGTGGGTCTAGCGGGCTCGACGAGCAGTACTTC.

This chain links TRBV15 with TRBJ1-5; D is unresolved. The V end lost 0 bases, the J end lost 9 bases, and 12 bases lay between the germline ends. The CDR3 has 14 residues. Germline loops: CDR1 LNHNV, CDR2 YYDKDF (reference sequence). CDR3 DNA: TGTGCCACCAGCAGAGATAGCGGGATGACGCCCCAGCATTTT. It codes for CATSRDSGMTPQHF. Using reference TRBV15 and TRBJ1-5 for the parts outside the CDR3, the full variable domain is DAMVIQNPRYQVTQFGKPVTLSCSQTLNHNVMYWYQQKSSQAPKLLFHYYDKDFNNEADTPDNFQSRRPNTSFCFLDIRSPGLGDTAMYLCATSRDSGMTPQHFGDGTRLSIL.

This rearrangement joins TRBV5-1 to TRBJ2-3; 7 nucleotides align to TRBD1. With V trimmed by 0 bases and J by 0 bases, 1 base remained unmatched. The germline CDR1 and CDR2 sequences are SGHRS and YFSETQ. This CDR3 spans 15 amino acids. In DNA form, the CDR3 reads TGCGCCAGCAGCTTGGAGGGACAGAGCACAGATACGCAGTATTTT. It specifies CASSLEGQSTDTQYF.

The V gene is TRBV28, the J gene TRBJ1-4; D uncertain. Trimming pared 2 bases from V and 5 bases from J, leaving 12 bases between. The germline V gene has CDR1 MDHEN and CDR2 SYDVKM. CDR3 length equals 15 residues. CDR3 loop: CASSLSLGLNEKLFF. In nucleotides, the CDR3 is TGTGCCAGCAGTTTAAGTCTGGGCCTCAATGAAAAACTGTTTTTT.

This rearrangement joins TRBV5-1 to TRBJ2-7; D may be TRBD1 (7 bases). The CDR3 extends over 14 amino acids. Germline V gene lookup returns CDR1 SGHRS and CDR2 YFSETQ. V was shortened by 3 bases and J by 4 bases, with 14 bases between the two germline ends. CDR3 nucleotide sequence: TGCGCCAGCAGCTGGGGGGACAGCGCTTACGAGCAGTACTTC. It encodes CASSWGDSAYEQYF.

This chain links TRBV3-1 (or the pseudogene TRBV3-2) with TRBJ1-5; D unclear. This CDR3 contains 13 residues. V lost 0 bases, J lost 5 bases, and 5 bases lay in between. Germline lookup yields CDR1 LGHDT and CDR2 YNNKEL (reference sequence). CDR3 DNA sequence: TGTGCCAGCAGCCAAGATCAGTATCAGCCCCAGCATTTT. It translates to CASSQDQYQPQHF.

The V and J genes are TRBV5-1 and TRBJ2-7, with 7 bases aligning to TRBD2. Germline V gives CDR1 SGHRS, CDR2 YFSETQ. The J segment lost 0 bases and the V segment lost 5 bases, leaving 5 bases of the junction unmatched. This CDR3 contains 14 residues. As DNA, the CDR3 is TGCGCCAGCAGACTAGCGAGCAGCTCCTACGAGCAGTACTTC. This codes for CASRLASSSYEQYF.

The chain links TRBV5-4 to TRBJ1-1; 7 bases align to TRBD1. The CDR3 runs 15 residues. The trim removed 4 bases at V and 2 bases at J, leaving 8 bases unmatched. The germline gives CDR1 SGHNT, CDR2 YYREEE (reference sequence). This CDR3 reads CASSPEGQRNTEAFF. The CDR3 region has the DNA TGTGCCAGCAGCCCGGAGGGACAGAGAAACACTGAAGCTTTCTTT. The entire variable domain, with the rest obtained from reference TRBV5-4 and TRBJ1-1, is as follows: ETGVTQSPTHLIKTRGQQVTLRCSSQSGHNTVSWYQQALGQGPQFIFQYYREEENGRGNFPPRFSGLQFPNYSSELNVNALELDDSALYLCASSPEGQRNTEAFFGQGTRLTVV.

This chain uses TRBV12-5 with TRBJ2-5; D remains unclear. CDR3 length: 12 amino acids. Germline loops: CDR1 LGHNT, CDR2 FRNRAP. V lost 2 bases to trimming and J lost 5 bases, with 6 bases between them. The CDR3, as DNA: TGTGCTAGTGGTTTGTCCTTTGAGACCCAGTACTTC. Translation gives CASGLSFETQYF.

This clone was found a few times. This chain links TRBV5-4 with TRBJ2-2, with a possible D match to TRBD1 (5 bases). This CDR3 spans 15 amino acids. CDR1 SGHNT and CDR2 YYREEE come from the germline V gene (reference sequence). Trimming pared 0 bases from V and 0 bases from J, leaving 6 bases between. The CDR3 region has the DNA TGTGCCAGCAGCTTGGAACAGGCGAACACCGGGGAGCTGTTTTTT. Residues: CASSLEQANTGELFF.

This clone was picked up one time. This sequence joins TRBV30 and TRBJ2-1, with a weak D call TRBD1 (5 bases). V gave up 1 base and J gave up 10 bases, with 20 bases separating them. The CDR3 sequence is 15 residues long. Germline V gene sequence: CDR1 GTSNPN, CDR2 SVGIG (reference sequence). This chain's CDR3 is CAWSASVQGLGEQFF. As DNA, the CDR3 is TGTGCCTGGAGTGCATCGGTGCAGGGTTTAGGGGAGCAGTTCTTC.

This sequence joins TRBV11-2 and TRBJ1-2; D might be TRBD1 (6 bases). Germline CDR1 is SGHAT and CDR2 is FQNNGV. This CDR3 contains 15 residues. V lost 0 bases, J lost 4 bases, and 12 bases lay in between. DNA for the CDR3: TGTGCCAGCAGCTTAGACCGAAGACAGGCCTATGGCTACACCTTC. Residues: CASSLDRRQAYGYTF.

This chain joins TRBV5-1 and TRBJ2-7; possibly TRBD1 for D (6 bases). Trimming took off 0 bases at V and 13 bases at J, with 17 bases between the two ends. CDR1 SGHRS and CDR2 YFSETQ come from the germline V gene. The CDR3 sequence is 13 residues long. The DNA of the CDR3 is TGCGCCAGCAGCTTGGATCTGGAGACAGGTTGCTACTTC. The encoded protein is CASSLDLETGCYF.

In this sample, this clone turned up once. The J gene is TRBJ1-4, the V gene TRBV28; 10 nucleotides agree with TRBD1. CDR1 is MDHEN, CDR2 SYDVKM, per germline. V lost 5 bases, J lost 2 bases, and 5 bases stayed unmatched. The CDR3 runs to 16 residues. The CDR3 here is CASSLPGQGTNEKLFF. CDR3 coding DNA: TGTGCCAGCAGTCTCCCGGGACAGGGGACTAATGAAAAACTGTTTTTT.

The chain recombines TRBV18 with TRBJ1-3; 7 bases line up with TRBD1. V was pared by 4 bases and J by 0 bases, with 6 bases of the junction left unmatched. This CDR3 spans 16 amino acids. CDR1 and CDR2 (germline): KGHSH, LQKENI. DNA for the CDR3: TGTGCCAGCTCACTATCCGGGACAGCCTCTGGAAACACCATATATTTT. This codes for CASSLSGTASGNTIYF.

The chain couples TRBV27 to TRBJ1-2; D unclear. V lost 6 bases, J lost 9 bases, and 20 bases lay in between. The CDR3 is 14 amino acids. Germline CDR1 reads MNHEY; CDR2 reads SMNVEV (reference sequence). Written as DNA, the CDR3 is TGTGCCAGCAGCCCAGTAAGCCGGGGTCTAAGCTACACCTTC. Translated: CASSPVSRGLSYTF.